This T cell receptor beta chain appears in the sequencing data of a study of cytomegalovirus exposure and HLA in healthy donors. The PCR made use of 60 Vbeta and 13 Jbeta primers. Profiling relied on immunoSEQ multiplex PCR, and the TCRdb table lists in-frame clones only, not all of them. This table holds 150,000 to 200,000 clones, almost 85% found once. The TCR originated in a woman between 50 and 59 years old in good health and CMV-seronegative. The sample was PBMCs.

This chain's CDR3 is CASGRDFLTDTQYF. For the CDR3, the DNA is TGTGCCAGCGGCCGGGACTTTCTCACAGATACGCAGTATTTT. The chain carries TRBV28 and TRBJ2-3; D perhaps matches TRBD2 (6 bases). Germline V gene sequence: CDR1 MDHEN, CDR2 SYDVKM. The CDR3 loop spans 14 amino acids. Trimming removed 8 bases at V and 2 bases at J, with 14 bases between.